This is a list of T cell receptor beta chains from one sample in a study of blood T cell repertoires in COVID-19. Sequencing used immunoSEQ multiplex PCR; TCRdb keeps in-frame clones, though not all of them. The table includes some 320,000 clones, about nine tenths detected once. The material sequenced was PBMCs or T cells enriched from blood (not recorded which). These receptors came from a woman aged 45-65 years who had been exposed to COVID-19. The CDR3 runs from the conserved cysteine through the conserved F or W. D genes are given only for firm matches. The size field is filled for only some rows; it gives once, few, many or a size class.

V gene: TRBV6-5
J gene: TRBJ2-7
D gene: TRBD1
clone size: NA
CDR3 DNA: TGTGCCAGCAGAGGGGGCATGACCCTGCAGGAGCAGTACTTC
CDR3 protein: CASRGGMTLQEQYF

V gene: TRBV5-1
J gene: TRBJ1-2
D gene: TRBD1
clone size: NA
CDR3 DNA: TGCGCCAGCAGCTTGGATTCAGGGGGGCACTATGGCTACACCTTC
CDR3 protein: CASSLDSGGHYGYTF

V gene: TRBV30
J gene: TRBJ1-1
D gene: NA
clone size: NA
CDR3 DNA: TGTGCCTCGAGTCAGGGTTCGGGCACTGAAGCTTTCTTT
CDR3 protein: CASSQGSGTEAFF

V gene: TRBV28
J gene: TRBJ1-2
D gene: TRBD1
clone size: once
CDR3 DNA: TGTGCCAGCAGTTCCACCGACAGGGTTTTCGAGGGCTACACCTTC
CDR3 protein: CASSSTDRVFEGYTF

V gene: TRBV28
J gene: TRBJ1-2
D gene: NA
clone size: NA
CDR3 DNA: TGTGCCAGCAGTCTCAGGGTACCCCCTTTTGGCTACACCTTC
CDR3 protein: CASSLRVPPFGYTF

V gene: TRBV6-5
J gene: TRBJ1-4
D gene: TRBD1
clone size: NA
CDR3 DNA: TGTGCCAGCAAGGGACAGGGGGTGGAGGAAAAACTGTTTTTT
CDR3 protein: CASKGQGVEEKLFF

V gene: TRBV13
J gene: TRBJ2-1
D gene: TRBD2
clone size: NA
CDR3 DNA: TGTGCCAGCAGCTTGCGGCTGACTAGCGGCGAGAATGAGCAGTTCTTC
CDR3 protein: CASSLRLTSGENEQFF

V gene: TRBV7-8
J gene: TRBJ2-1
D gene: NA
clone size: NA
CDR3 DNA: TGTGCCAGCAGCTTTAGGGCAGGGGACAATGAGCAGTTCTTC
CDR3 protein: CASSFRAGDNEQFF

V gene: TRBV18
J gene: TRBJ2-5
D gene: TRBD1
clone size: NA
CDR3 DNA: TGTGCCAGCTCACCACCCCCTAGGACAGGGGAGACCCAGTACTTC
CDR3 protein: CASSPPPRTGETQYF

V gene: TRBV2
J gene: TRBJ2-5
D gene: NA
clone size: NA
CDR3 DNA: TGTGCCAGCACAGGGGAAGAGACCCAGTACTTC
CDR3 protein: CASTGEETQYF

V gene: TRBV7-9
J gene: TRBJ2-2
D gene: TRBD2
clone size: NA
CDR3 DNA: TGTGCCAGCACCTACGGGGGGGCCGAGCTGTTTTTT
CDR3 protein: CASTYGGAELFF

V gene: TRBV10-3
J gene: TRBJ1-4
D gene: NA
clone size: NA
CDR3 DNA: TGTGCCATCAGTGATAGGGGTGAAAAACTGTTTTTT
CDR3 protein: CAISDRGEKLFF

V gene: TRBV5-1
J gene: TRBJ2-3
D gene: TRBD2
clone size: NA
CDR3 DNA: TGCGCCAGCAGCCCTACTAGCGGGGGGGGACATACGCAGTATTTT
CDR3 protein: CASSPTSGGGHTQYF

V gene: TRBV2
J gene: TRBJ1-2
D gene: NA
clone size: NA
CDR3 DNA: TGTGCCAGCAGTGCAGAGGGGGGGGCTAACTATGGCTACACCTTC
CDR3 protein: CASSAEGGANYGYTF

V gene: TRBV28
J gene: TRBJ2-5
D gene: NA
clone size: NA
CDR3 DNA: TGTGCCAGCACGGCGGGGCCCGCCCAGACCCAGTACTTC
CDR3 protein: CASTAGPAQTQYF

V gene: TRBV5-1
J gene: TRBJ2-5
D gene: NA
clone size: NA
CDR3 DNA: TGCGCCAGCAGCTTGGGGGGGGATCCAGAGACCCAGTACTTC
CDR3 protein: CASSLGGDPETQYF

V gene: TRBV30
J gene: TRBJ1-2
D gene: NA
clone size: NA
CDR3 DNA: TGTGCCTGGAGTCGTGTTAACTATGGCTACACCTTC
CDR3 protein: CAWSRVNYGYTF

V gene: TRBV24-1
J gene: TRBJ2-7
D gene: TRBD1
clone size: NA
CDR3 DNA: TGTGCCACCAGTGATTTGACGACAGGGAGTCAGTACTTC
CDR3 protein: CATSDLTTGSQYF